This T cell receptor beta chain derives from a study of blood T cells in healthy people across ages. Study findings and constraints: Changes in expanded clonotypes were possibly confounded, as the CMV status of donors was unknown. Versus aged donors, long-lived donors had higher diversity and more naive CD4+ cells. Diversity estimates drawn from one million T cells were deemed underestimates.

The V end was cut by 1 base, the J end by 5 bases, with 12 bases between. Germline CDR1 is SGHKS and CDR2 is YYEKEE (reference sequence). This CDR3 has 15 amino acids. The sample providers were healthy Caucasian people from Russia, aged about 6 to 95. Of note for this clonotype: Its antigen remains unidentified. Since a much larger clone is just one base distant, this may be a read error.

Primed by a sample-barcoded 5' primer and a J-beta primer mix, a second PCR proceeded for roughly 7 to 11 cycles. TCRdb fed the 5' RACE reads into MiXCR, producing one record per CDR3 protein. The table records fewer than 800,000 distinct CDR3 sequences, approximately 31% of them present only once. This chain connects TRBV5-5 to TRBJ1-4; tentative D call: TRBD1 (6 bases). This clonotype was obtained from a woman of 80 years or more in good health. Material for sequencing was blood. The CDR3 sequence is CASSLRDTGNEKLFF. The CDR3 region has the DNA TGTGCCAGCAGCTTGAGGGACACAGGCAATGAAAAACTGTTTTTT.